This T cell receptor (beta chain) came from a study of T-cell memory formation after mild COVID-19. From the 5' RACE reads, TCRdb called clonotypes with MiXCR, one entry per CDR3 protein. The sample includes roughly 300,000 distinct CDR3 sequences, 8% to 9% of them seen just once. Trimming took 6 bases from V and 1 from J; bases not matched to a gene: 7. The CDR3 runs to 15 residues. Germline CDR1 and CDR2: MNHEY and SVGAGI. The genes are TRBV6-5 and TRBJ2-5; 8 nucleotides match TRBD1. Material: PBMCs or a T cell subset sorted from them (not recorded which). The sequence was collected from a man younger than 30 who had mild COVID-19 (a few samples of this study predate the infection). Cell type and time point are not known. The CDR3 spells CASSTTGVLQETQYF. For the CDR3, the DNA is TGTGCCAGCAGCACGACAGGGGTCCTCCAAGAGACCCAGTACTTC.